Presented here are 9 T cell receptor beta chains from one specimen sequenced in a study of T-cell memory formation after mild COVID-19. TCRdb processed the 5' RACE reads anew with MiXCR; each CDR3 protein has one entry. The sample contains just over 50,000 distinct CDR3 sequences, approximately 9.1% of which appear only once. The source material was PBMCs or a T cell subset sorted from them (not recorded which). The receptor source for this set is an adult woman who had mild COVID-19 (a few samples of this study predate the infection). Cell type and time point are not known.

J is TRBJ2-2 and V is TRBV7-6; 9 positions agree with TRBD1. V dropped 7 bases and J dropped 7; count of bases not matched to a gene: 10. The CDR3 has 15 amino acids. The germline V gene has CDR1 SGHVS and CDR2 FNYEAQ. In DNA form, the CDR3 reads TGTGCCAGCAACACTCCGGGACAGGGAAACGGGGAGCTGTTTTTT. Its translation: CASNTPGQGNGELFF.

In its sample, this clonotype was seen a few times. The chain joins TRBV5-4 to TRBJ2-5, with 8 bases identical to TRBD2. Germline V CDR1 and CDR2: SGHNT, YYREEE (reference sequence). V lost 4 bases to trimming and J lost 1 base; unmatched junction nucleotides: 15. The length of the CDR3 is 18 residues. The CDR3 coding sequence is TGTGCCAGCAGCCCTTTTGGTAGGGGTCGGGAGGGCCAAGAGACCCAGTACTTC. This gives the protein CASSPFGRGREGQETQYF.

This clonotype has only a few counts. DNA for the CDR3: TGTGCCAGCAGTTTACTGGAAAATCAGCCCCAGCATTTT. This codes for CASSLLENQPQHF. J is TRBJ1-5 and V is TRBV27; no firm D call. V lost 2 bases, J lost 4 bases, and 6 bases lay in between. In germline, CDR1 is MNHEY, CDR2 SMNVEV (reference sequence). The CDR3 extends over 13 amino acids.

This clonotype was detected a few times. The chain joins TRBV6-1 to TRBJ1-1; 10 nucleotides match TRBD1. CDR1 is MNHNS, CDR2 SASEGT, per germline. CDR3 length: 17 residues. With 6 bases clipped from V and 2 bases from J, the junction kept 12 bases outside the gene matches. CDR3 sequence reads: CASSRFPGTGANTEAFF. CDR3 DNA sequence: TGTGCCAGCAGCCGCTTTCCCGGGACAGGGGCAAACACTGAAGCTTTCTTT.

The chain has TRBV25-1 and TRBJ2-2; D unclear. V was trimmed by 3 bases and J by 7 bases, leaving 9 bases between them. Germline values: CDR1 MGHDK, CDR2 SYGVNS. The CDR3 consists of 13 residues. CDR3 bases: TGTGCCAGCAGTGAGGTTCCCCACGGGGAGCTGTTTTTT. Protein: CASSEVPHGELFF. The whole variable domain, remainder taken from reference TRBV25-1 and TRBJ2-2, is EADIYQTPRYLVIGTGKKITLECSQTMGHDKMYWYQQDPGMELHLIHYSYGVNSTEKGDLSSESTVSRIRTEHFPLTLESARPSHTSQYLCASSEVPHGELFFGEGSRLTVL.

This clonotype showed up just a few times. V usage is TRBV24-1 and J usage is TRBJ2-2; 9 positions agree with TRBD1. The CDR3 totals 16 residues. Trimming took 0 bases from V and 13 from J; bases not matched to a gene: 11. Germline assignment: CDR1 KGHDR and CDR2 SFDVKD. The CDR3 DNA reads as TGTGCCACCAGTGATTTGCATAGGACAGGGGAATGGAGGCTGTTTTTT. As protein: CATSDLHRTGEWRLFF.

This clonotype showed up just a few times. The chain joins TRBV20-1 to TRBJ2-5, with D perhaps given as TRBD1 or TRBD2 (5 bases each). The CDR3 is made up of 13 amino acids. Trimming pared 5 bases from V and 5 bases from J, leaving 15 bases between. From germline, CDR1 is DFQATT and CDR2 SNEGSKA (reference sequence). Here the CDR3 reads CSAVWGPPETQYF. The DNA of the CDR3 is TGCAGTGCTGTTTGGGGACCCCCGGAGACCCAGTACTTC.

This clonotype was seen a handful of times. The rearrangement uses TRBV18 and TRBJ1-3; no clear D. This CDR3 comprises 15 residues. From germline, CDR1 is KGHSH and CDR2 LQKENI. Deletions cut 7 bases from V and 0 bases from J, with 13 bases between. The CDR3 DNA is TGTGCCAGCTTATCCCGGGCCTCCTCTGGAAACACCATATATTTT. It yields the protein CASLSRASSGNTIYF.

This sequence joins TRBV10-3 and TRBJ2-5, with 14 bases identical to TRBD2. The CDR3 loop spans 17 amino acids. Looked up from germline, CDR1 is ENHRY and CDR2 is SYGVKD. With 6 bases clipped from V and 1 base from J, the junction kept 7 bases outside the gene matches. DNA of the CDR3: TGTGCCATCAGCCCGGGACTAGCGGGGGTACTCCAAGAGACCCAGTACTTC. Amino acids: CAISPGLAGVLQETQYF.